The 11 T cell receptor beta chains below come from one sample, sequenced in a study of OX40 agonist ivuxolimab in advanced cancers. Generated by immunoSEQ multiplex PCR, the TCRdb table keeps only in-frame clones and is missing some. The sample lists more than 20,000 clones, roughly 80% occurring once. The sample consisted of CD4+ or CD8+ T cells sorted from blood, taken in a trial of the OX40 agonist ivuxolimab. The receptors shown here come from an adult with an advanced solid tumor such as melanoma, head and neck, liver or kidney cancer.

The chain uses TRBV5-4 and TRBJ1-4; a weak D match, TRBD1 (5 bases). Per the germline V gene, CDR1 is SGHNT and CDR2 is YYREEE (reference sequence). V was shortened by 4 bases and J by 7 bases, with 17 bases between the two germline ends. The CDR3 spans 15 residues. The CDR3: CASSPTWGDSEKLFF. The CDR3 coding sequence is TGTGCCAGCAGCCCCACTTGGGGGGATAGTGAAAAACTGTTTTTT. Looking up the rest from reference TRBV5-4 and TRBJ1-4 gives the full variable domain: ETGVTQSPTHLIKTRGQQVTLRCSSQSGHNTVSWYQQALGQGPQFIFQYYREEENGRGNFPPRFSGLQFPNYSSELNVNALELDDSALYLCASSPTWGDSEKLFFGSGTQLSVL.

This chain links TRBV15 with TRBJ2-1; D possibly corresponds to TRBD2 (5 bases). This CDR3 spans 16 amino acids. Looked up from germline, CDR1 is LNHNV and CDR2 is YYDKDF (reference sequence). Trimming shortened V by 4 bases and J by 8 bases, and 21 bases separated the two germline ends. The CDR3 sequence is CATSTASSGELDEQFF. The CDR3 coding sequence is TGTGCCACCAGCACCGCCTCGAGTGGGGAGTTAGATGAGCAGTTCTTC.

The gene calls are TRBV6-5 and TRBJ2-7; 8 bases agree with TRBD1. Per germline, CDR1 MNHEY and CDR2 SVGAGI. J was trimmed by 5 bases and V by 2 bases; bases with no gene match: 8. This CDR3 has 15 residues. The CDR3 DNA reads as TGTGCCAGCAGTTACGGCAGGGGGCGCTTGGACGAGCAGTACTTC. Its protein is CASSYGRGRLDEQYF.

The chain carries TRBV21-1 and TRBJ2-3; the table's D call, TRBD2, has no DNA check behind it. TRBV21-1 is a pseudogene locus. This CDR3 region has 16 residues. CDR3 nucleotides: TGTGCCAGCAAAGTCTGGGCGGAGGTACCCCCAGATACGCAGTATTTT. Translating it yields CASKVWAEVPPDTQYF.

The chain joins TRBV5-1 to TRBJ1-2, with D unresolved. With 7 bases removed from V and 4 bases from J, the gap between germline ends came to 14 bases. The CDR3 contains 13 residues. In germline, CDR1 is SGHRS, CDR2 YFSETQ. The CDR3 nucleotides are TGCGCCAGCCCTGTTCGAAAGACCTATGGCTACACCTTC. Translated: CASPVRKTYGYTF.

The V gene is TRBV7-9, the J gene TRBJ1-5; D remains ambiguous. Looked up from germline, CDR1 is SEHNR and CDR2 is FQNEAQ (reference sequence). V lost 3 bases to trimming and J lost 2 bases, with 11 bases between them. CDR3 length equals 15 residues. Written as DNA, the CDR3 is TGTGCCAGCAGCTTGGGAGTGGATGGCAATCAGCCCCAGCATTTT. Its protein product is CASSLGVDGNQPQHF.

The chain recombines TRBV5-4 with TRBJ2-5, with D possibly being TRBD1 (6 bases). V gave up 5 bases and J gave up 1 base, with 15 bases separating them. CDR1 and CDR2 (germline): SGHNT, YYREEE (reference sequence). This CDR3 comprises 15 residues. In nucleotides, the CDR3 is TGTGCCAGCAGTACCGGGACCAGGGGCCAAGAGACCCAGTACTTC. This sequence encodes CASSTGTRGQETQYF.

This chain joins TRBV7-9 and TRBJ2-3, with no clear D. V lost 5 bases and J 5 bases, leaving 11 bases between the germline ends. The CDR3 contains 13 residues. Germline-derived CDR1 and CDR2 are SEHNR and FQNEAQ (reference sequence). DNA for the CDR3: TGTGCCAGCAGCGAAGAGTGGGGAGATACGCAGTATTTT. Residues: CASSEEWGDTQYF. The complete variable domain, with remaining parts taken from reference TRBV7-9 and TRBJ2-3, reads DTGVSQNPRHKITKRGQNVTFRCDPISEHNRLYWYRQTLGQGPEFLTYFQNEAQLEKSRLLSDRFSAERPKGSFSTLEIQRTEQGDSAMYLCASSEEWGDTQYFGPGTRLTVL.

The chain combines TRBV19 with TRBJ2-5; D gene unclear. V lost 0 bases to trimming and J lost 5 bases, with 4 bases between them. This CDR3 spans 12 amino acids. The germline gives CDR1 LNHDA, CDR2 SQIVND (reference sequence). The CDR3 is CASSIDQETQYF. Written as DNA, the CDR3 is TGTGCCAGTAGTATAGATCAGGAGACCCAGTACTTC. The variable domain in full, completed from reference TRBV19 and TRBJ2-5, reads DGGITQSPKYLFRKEGQNVTLSCEQNLNHDAMYWYRQDPGQGLRLIYYSQIVNDFQKGDIAEGYSVSREKKESFPLTVTSAQKNPTAFYLCASSIDQETQYFGPGTRLLVL.

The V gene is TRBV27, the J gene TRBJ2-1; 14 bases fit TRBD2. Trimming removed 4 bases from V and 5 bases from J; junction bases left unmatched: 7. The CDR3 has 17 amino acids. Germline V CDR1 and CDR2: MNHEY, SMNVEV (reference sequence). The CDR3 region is CASSYLQGLAGDNEQFF. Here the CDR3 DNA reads TGTGCCAGCAGTTACCTTCAGGGACTAGCGGGAGACAATGAGCAGTTCTTC.

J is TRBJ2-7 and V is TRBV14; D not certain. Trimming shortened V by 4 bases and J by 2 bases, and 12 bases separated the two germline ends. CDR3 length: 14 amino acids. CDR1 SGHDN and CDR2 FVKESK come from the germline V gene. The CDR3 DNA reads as TGTGCCAGCAGCCCTCGGGTCCCTGCCTACGAGCAGTACTTC. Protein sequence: CASSPRVPAYEQYF.